Listed below are T cell receptor beta chains from one sample, sequenced in a study of human T cells and chemical hapten exposure. One entry per CDR3 protein results from TCRdb running MiXCR on the RACE reads. This repertoire shows about 96,000 distinct CDR3 sequences, around 9.3% found once; its top ten account for more than 2%. This specimen was whole blood, taken in connection with sensitization to the hapten diphenylcyclopropenone (DPC). These receptors were taken from a middle-aged woman with alopecia areata. Some clones in this sample may be carry-over from other donors' samples. Each CDR3 is given with its conserved first and last residue. The D gene is left open where the match is weak. Where a row states a size, it is once, few, many or the class of an expanded clone; other rows omit it.

TGTGCCAGCAGGGGACTAGCGGGAGCTACGGGGGAGCTGTTTTTT	CASRGLAGATGELFF	NA	TRBV6-5	TRBJ2-2	TRBD2
TGTGCCAGCTTCCAATCGGGATCCGAAGAGACCCAGTACTTC	CASFQSGSEETQYF	few	TRBV18	TRBJ2-5	NA
TGCGCCAGCAGCTTGGCGACGACCTACGAGCAGTACTTC	CASSLATTYEQYF	few	TRBV5-1	TRBJ2-7	NA
TGTGCCAGCAGAAGACTGGAGACCCTAAAGGAGCAGTACTTC	CASRRLETLKEQYF	few	TRBV5-6	TRBJ2-7	NA
TGTGCCTGGAGTGTACTGACAGCTGAGCAGTTCTTC	CAWSVLTAEQFF	many	TRBV30	TRBJ2-1	NA
TGTGCCAGCAGCTTCGGGGGGTCAGGGACAGATACGCAGTATTTT	CASSFGGSGTDTQYF	many	TRBV7-9	TRBJ2-3	TRBD2
TGCAGTGCTAGGACGGGAGGGTCGGGGAGCAATCAGCCCCAGCATTTT	CSARTGGSGSNQPQHF	few	TRBV20-1	TRBJ1-5	NA
TGTGCCAGCAGCTCAGACAGGAACACTGAAGCTTTCTTT	CASSSDRNTEAFF	NA	TRBV7-2	TRBJ1-1	NA
TGTGCCAGCAGTGAAATGGCAGGGGCGTTTGCGCTGCAGTACTTC	CASSEMAGAFALQYF	many	TRBV6-1	TRBJ2-7	NA
TGTGCCAGCAGCGGACGGGACAGGGGGCAGGCTGGGGCCAACGTCCTGACTTTC	CASSGRDRGQAGANVLTF	NA	TRBV9	TRBJ2-6	TRBD1
TGTGCCAGCAGCTCCTCAGTAACCTTCGAGCAGTACTTC	CASSSSVTFEQYF	NA	TRBV7-2	TRBJ2-7	NA
TGTGCCAGCACATGGGACAGCGCAAGCTCCTACGAGCAGTACTTC	CASTWDSASSYEQYF	many	TRBV28	TRBJ2-7	TRBD1
TGTGCCAGCAGCCCCCCGCTAGCGGGGCCCTCCTACAATGAGCAGTTCTTC	CASSPPLAGPSYNEQFF	many	TRBV7-9	TRBJ2-1	TRBD2
TGCAGTGCTAGACCGGGACAGTATAACACTGAAGCTTTCTTT	CSARPGQYNTEAFF	NA	TRBV20-1	TRBJ1-1	TRBD1
TGCAGTGCTCCGCGAGCGGGAGCCCTCTCCTACGAGCAGTACTTC	CSAPRAGALSYEQYF	NA	TRBV20-1	TRBJ2-7	TRBD2
TGTGCCAGCAGTGTGACAGGGGGGATCTCAGTTGAGCAGTTCTTC	CASSVTGGISVEQFF	NA	TRBV2	TRBJ2-1	TRBD1
TGTGCCAGCAGTGCAAACAGGGGTTACACCGGGGAGCTGTTTTTT	CASSANRGYTGELFF	many	TRBV6-1	TRBJ2-2	TRBD1
TGTGCCAGCAGTTGGCTAGCGGGCCTTGAGAACACCGGGGAGCTGTTTTTT	CASSWLAGLENTGELFF	few	TRBV7-9	TRBJ2-2	TRBD2
TGTGCCAGCAGCAGACTAGCGGGCGTGGGCACCGGGGAGCTGTTTTTT	CASSRLAGVGTGELFF	few	TRBV7-6	TRBJ2-2	TRBD2
TGTGCCAGCAGTTACTTTGGTGAGGGGAGAAGGGTTTCTGAAGCTTTCTTT	CASSYFGEGRRVSEAFF	NA	TRBV6-6	TRBJ1-1	NA
TGCAGTGCTAGGGCCACCGGGACACCTAACACCGGGGAGCTGTTTTTT	CSARATGTPNTGELFF	few	TRBV20-1	TRBJ2-2	NA
TGTGCTAGTGGTTTGCCAGGGGTTGGCTACACCTTC	CASGLPGVGYTF	many	TRBV12-5	TRBJ1-2	NA
TGTGCCAGCAGCCCTGACAGCCCCAACGAGCAGTACTTC	CASSPDSPNEQYF	NA	TRBV12-3/TRBV12-4	TRBJ2-7	NA
TGTGCCAGCAGCCCCCCGGCAGGGCCCCACGAGCAGTACTTC	CASSPPAGPHEQYF	many	TRBV7-9	TRBJ2-7	NA
TGTGCCAGTAGTGTGTTGGCCAACGTCCTGACTTTC	CASSVLANVLTF	many	TRBV19	TRBJ2-6	NA
TGCAGCGGGACAGGGTGGGGGAGTGAAAAACTGTTTTTT	CSGTGWGSEKLFF	many	TRBV29-1	TRBJ1-4	TRBD1